This T cell receptor beta chain was identified during a study of T cells after yellow fever vaccination. TCRdb re-called the 5' RACE reads through MiXCR, storing one row per CDR3 protein. The profile covers around 350,000 distinct CDR3 sequences, with around a tenth appearing a single time and around 20% taken by the ten largest. This clonotype was picked up many times. Material: PBMCs, obtained on the day of the first yellow fever vaccination. This clonotype originated in a man in his late teens or twenties who received the YFV17D yellow fever vaccine.

The CDR3 is CASSYSYEQYV. CDR3 coding DNA: TGTGCCAGCAGTTACTCCTACGAGCAGTACGTC. This sequence joins TRBV2 and TRBJ2-7; no clear D gene. The CDR3 has 11 residues. Germline V lookup: CDR1 SNHLY, CDR2 FYNNEI. V gave up 5 bases and J gave up 0 bases, with 2 bases separating them.